This T cell receptor (beta chain) was found in a study of cytomegalovirus exposure and HLA in healthy donors. Findings of the study overall: Three CMV-associated chains proved CMV antigen-specific in vitro. The study put 150 to 200 TCR beta chains on its list as cytomegalovirus-associated. TCR sequences were mostly rare, though some public TCRs occurred in many donors.

This clone was counted a single time. As yet, its antigen is unknown. The repertoire was sequenced with immunoSEQ multiplex PCR; TCRdb's copy has only in-frame clones and lacks some. The table has more than 110,000 clones, roughly nine tenths seen once. Germline V CDR1 and CDR2: SGHTA, FQGNSA. There are 13 residues in the CDR3. The V end lost 5 bases, the J end lost 3 bases, and 8 bases lay between the germline ends. The donors were members of the approximately 120-subject validation cohort (separate from the 666-subject first cohort). Material for sequencing was PBMCs. J is TRBJ2-1 and V is TRBV7-2, with D tentatively TRBD1 (5 bases). This TCR came from a man between 18 and 35 years old in good health and CMV-seronegative. The CDR3 nucleotides read TGTGCCAGCAGCCCGGACAACTACAATGAGCAGTTCTTC. Protein product: CASSPDNYNEQFF. Complete variable domain (other parts from reference TRBV7-2 and TRBJ2-1): GAGVSQSPSNKVTEKGKDVELRCDPISGHTALYWYRQSLGQGLEFLIYFQGNSAPDKSGLPSDRFSAERTGGSVSTLTIQRTQQEDSAVYLCASSPDNYNEQFFGPGTRLTVL.